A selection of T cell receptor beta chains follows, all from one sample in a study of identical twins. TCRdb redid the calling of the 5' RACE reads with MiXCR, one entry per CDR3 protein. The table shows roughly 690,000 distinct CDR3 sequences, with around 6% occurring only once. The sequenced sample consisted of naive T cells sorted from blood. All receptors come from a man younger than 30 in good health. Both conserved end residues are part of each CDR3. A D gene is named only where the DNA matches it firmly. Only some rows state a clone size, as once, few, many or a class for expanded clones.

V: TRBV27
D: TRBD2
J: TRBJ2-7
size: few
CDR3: CASNRLGLAGPHEQYF
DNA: TGTGCCAGCAATCGCCTGGGTCTAGCGGGACCCCACGAGCAGTACTTC

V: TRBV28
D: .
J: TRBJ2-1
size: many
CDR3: CASRSQDTDEQFF
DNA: TGTGCCAGCAGAAGTCAGGACACCGATGAGCAGTTCTTC

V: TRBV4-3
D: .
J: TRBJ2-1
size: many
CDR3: CASSRGVQSNEQFF
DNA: TGCGCCAGCAGCCGGGGGGTTCAGAGCAATGAGCAGTTCTTC

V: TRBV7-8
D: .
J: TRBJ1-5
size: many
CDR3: CASERTGYGNQPQHF
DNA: TGTGCCAGCGAACGCACAGGGTATGGCAATCAGCCCCAGCATTTT

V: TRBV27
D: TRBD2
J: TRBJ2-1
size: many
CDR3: CASSSLGGRDNEQFF
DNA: TGTGCCAGCAGTTCCTTAGGAGGGAGGGACAATGAGCAGTTCTTC

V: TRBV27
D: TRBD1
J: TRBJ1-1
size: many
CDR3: CASNTYRGRRGTEAFF
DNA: TGTGCCAGCAACACATACAGGGGGAGGCGCGGCACTGAAGCTTTCTTT

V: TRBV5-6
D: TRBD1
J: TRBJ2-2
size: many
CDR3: CASSQGAGTGELFF
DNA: TGTGCCAGCAGCCAGGGGGCTGGGACCGGGGAGCTGTTTTTT

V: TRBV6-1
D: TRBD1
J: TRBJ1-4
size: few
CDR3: CASSPGGVTTNEKLFF
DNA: TGTGCCAGCAGCCCAGGGGGGGTTACAACTAATGAAAAACTGTTTTTT

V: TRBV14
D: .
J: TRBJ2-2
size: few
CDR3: CASSAYILTGELFF
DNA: TGTGCCAGCAGCGCTTACATACTCACCGGGGAGCTGTTTTTT

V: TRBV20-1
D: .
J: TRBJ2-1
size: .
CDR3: CSARGPMGTRDNEQFF
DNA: TGCAGTGCTAGAGGGCCCATGGGGACCAGGGACAATGAGCAGTTCTTC

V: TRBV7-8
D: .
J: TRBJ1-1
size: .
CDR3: CASSPPRAANTEAFF
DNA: TGTGCCAGCAGCCCCCCCAGGGCTGCGAACACTGAAGCTTTCTTT

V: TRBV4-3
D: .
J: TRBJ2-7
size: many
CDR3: CASSQESGRAYEQYF
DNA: TGCGCCAGCAGCCAAGAGAGTGGGAGAGCCTACGAGCAGTACTTC

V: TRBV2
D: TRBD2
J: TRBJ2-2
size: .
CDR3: CASSTLAGGDTGELFF
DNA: TGTGCCAGCAGCACACTAGCGGGAGGGGACACCGGGGAGCTGTTTTTT

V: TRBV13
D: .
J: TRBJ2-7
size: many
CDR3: CASSSTRRGEEQYF
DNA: TGTGCCAGCAGCTCGACTAGACGAGGTGAGGAGCAGTACTTC

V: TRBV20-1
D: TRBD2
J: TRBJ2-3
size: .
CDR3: CSAAPLASGIMDTQYF
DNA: TGCAGTGCGGCCCCCCTAGCTAGCGGGATCATGGATACGCAGTATTTT

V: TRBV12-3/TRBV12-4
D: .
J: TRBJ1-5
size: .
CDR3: CASSLFPGPNQPQHF
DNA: TGTGCCAGCAGTCTTTTCCCGGGACCTAATCAGCCCCAGCATTTT

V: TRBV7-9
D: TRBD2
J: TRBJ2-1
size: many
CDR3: CASRGTSGIGEQFF
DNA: TGTGCCAGCAGGGGGACTAGCGGGATTGGTGAGCAGTTCTTC

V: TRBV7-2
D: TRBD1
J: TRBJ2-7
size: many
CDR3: CASSFGTGVSEQYF
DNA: TGTGCCAGCAGCTTCGGGACAGGGGTTTCCGAGCAGTACTTC

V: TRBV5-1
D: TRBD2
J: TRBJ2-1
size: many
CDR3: CASSKEGLAEVNEQFF
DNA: TGCGCCAGCAGTAAGGAGGGACTAGCGGAGGTTAATGAGCAGTTCTTC

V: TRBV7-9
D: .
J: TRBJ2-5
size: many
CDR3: CASSLQAGRETQYF
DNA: TGTGCCAGCAGCTTACAGGCGGGACGGGAGACCCAGTACTTC

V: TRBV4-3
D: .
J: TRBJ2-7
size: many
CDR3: CASSQEGATYYEQYF
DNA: TGCGCCAGCAGCCAAGAGGGGGCGACCTATTACGAGCAGTACTTC

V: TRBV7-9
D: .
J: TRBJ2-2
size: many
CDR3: CASSPRSDGELFF
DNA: TGTGCCAGCAGCCCCAGATCAGACGGGGAGCTGTTTTTT

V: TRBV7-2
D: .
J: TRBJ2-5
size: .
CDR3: CASRSRWGEETQYF
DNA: TGTGCCAGCAGGTCCCGGTGGGGGGAAGAGACCCAGTACTTC

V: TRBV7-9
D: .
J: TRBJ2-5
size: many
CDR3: CAAQVGPETQYF
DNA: TGTGCCGCTCAAGTCGGTCCAGAGACCCAGTACTTC

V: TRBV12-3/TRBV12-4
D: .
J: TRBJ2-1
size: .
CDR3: CASSLGGGGGIEQFF
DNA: TGTGCCAGCAGTTTAGGTGGCGGAGGCGGGATTGAGCAGTTCTTC

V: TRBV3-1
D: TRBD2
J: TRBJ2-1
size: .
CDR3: CASSQGGLAGVYEQFF
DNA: TGTGCCAGCAGCCAAGGGGGACTAGCGGGAGTTTATGAGCAGTTCTTC

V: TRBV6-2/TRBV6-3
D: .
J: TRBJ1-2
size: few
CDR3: CASSYEGKIGDYGYTF
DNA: TGTGCCAGCAGTTACGAGGGGAAAATCGGGGACTATGGCTACACCTTC

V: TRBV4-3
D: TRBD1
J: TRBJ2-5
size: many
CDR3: CASSPDPKTGYQETQYF
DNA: TGCGCCAGCAGCCCAGACCCGAAGACAGGGTATCAAGAGACCCAGTACTTC

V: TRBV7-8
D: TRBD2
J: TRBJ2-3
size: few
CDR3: CASSPRRAGVRDTQYF
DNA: TGTGCCAGCAGCCCACGTCGGGCGGGAGTGAGAGATACGCAGTATTTT

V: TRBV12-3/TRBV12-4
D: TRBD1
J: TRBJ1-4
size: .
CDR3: CASSASGQGREKLFF
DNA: TGTGCCAGCAGCGCATCGGGACAGGGGAGGGAAAAACTGTTTTTT

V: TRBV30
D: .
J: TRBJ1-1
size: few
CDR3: CAWSLESNTEAFF
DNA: TGTGCCTGGAGTCTTGAATCGAACACTGAAGCTTTCTTT

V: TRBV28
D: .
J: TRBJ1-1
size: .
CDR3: CASSLQGTATEAFF
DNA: TGTGCCAGCAGTTTACAGGGGACGGCTACTGAAGCTTTCTTT

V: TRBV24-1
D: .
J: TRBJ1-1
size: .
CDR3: CATSDLGGSGAFF
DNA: TGTGCCACCAGTGATTTGGGGGGTTCTGGAGCTTTCTTT

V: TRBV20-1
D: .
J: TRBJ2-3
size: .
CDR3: CSSDRSDTQYF
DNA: TGCAGCTCGGACCGATCAGATACGCAGTATTTT

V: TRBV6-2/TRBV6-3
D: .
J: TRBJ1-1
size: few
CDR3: CASSYLSPGTEAFF
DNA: TGTGCCAGCAGTTATCTCTCTCCGGGCACTGAAGCTTTCTTT

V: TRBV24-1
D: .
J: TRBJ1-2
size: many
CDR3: CATSDFPRRGGEGYTF
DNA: TGTGCCACCAGTGATTTCCCGAGACGGGGAGGGGAAGGCTACACCTTC

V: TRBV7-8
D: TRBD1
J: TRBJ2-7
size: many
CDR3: CASSLLGQGAREQYF
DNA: TGTGCCAGCAGCTTGTTGGGACAGGGGGCGCGAGAGCAGTACTTC

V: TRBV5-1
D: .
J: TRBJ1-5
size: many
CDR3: CASSLDRNQPQHF
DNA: TGCGCCAGCAGCTTGGACAGAAATCAGCCCCAGCATTTT

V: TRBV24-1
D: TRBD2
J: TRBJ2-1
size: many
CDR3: CATSELTSGSYNEQFF
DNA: TGTGCCACCAGTGAGCTGACTAGCGGCTCCTACAATGAGCAGTTCTTC

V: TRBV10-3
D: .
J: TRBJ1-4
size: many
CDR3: CAISESRVEKLFF
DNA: TGTGCCATCAGTGAGTCGAGGGTAGAAAAACTGTTTTTT

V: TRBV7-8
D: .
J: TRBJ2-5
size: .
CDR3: CASSLAPGQIETQYF
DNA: TGTGCCAGCAGCTTAGCGCCAGGGCAGATAGAGACCCAGTACTTC

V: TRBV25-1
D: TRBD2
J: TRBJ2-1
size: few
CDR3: CASSDDVAGVRDEQFF
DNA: TGTGCCAGCAGTGATGATGTAGCGGGAGTTAGAGATGAGCAGTTCTTC

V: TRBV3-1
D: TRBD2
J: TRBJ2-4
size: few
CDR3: CASSQDTSALGAKNIQYF
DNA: TGTGCCAGCAGCCAAGACACTAGCGCCCTGGGGGCCAAAAACATTCAGTACTTC

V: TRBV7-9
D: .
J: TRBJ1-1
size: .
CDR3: CASSKQGRMNTEAFF
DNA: TGTGCCAGCAGCAAACAGGGAAGGATGAACACTGAAGCTTTCTTT

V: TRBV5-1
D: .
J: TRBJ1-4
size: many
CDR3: CASSLTDSTNEKLFF
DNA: TGCGCCAGCAGCTTGACAGATTCAACTAATGAAAAACTGTTTTTT

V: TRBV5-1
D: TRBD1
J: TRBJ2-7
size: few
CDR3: CASRPPGTGDLSQLYEQYF
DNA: TGCGCCAGCAGACCTCCTGGGACAGGAGACCTTTCTCAACTTTACGAGCAGTACTTC

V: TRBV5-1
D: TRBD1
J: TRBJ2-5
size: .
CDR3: CASSLGHAGGEETQYF
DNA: TGCGCCAGCAGCTTGGGCCACGCAGGGGGCGAAGAGACCCAGTACTTC

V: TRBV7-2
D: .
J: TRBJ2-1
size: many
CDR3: CASSLYGSHNEQFF
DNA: TGTGCCAGCAGCTTATACGGGAGCCACAATGAGCAGTTCTTC

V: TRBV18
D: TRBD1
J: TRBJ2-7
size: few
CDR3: CASSPMGAGTAYEQYF
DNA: TGTGCCAGCTCACCAATGGGAGCCGGGACAGCCTACGAGCAGTACTTC

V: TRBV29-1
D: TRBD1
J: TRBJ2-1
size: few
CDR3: CSVARDRVEQFF
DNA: TGCAGCGTAGCTCGGGACAGGGTTGAGCAGTTCTTC

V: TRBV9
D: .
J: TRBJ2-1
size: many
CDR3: CASSVGSGGSYNEQFF
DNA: TGTGCCAGCAGCGTAGGTTCCGGAGGCTCCTACAATGAGCAGTTCTTC

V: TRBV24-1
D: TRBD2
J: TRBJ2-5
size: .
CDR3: CATSDFGTSGRATPETQYF
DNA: TGTGCCACCAGTGATTTCGGGACTAGCGGGAGGGCCACTCCGGAGACCCAGTACTTC

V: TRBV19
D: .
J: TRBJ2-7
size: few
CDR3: CASSSAGALYEQYF
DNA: TGTGCCAGTAGTTCGGCAGGGGCCCTCTACGAGCAGTACTTC

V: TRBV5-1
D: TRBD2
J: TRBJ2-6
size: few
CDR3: CASSLAGAGGEWGANVLTF
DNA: TGCGCCAGCAGCTTGGCCGGAGCGGGAGGAGAATGGGGGGCCAACGTCCTGACTTTC

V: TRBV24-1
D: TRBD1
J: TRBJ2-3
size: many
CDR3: CATRDRGKDTQYF
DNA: TGTGCCACCAGGGACAGGGGAAAAGATACGCAGTATTTT